The sample holds many counts of the clone carrying this TCR beta chain. Time point in this sample: patch test 2, 6 weeks after DPC sensitization. Treatment defined: therapeutic diphenylcyclopropenone sensitization with weekly scalp DPC. This record belongs to a study of human T cells and chemical hapten exposure. Trimming at V came to 3 bases and at J to 5 bases, leaving 7 bases not matched to a gene. CDR1 and CDR2 from the germline V gene are KGHSH and LQKENI. This CDR3 region has 16 residues. TCRdb used MiXCR to reprocess the RACE reads, holding one entry per CDR3 protein. The data contain about 84,000 distinct CDR3 sequences, more than 9% of them singletons.

The sample here was whole blood, taken in connection with sensitization to the hapten diphenylcyclopropenone (DPC). This rearrangement joins TRBV18 to TRBJ2-3; TRBD1 aligns across 11 bases. The sequence was obtained from a woman between 50 and 59 years old with alopecia areata. Some clones in this sample may be carry-over from other donors' samples. This CDR3 reads CASSPIGQGAGDTQYF. CDR3 in DNA: TGTGCCAGCTCACCCATCGGACAGGGGGCTGGAGATACGCAGTATTTT.